These 31 T cell receptor beta chains came from one sample sequenced in a study of beta chain features in type 1 diabetes. The entirety of the isolated RNA underwent reverse transcription, so expressed TCRB transcripts were sequenced. The assay was immunoSEQ multiplex PCR, and TCRdb's table has in-frame clones only and misses some. The repertoire includes around 430,000 clones, approximately 28% of them detected once, and 0.05% to 0.07% sits in the top ten. Sequencing input: naive CD4+ T cells from blood. The receptors derive from a man aged 18-30 years in good health.

The sample holds a few counts of this clone. V is TRBV9 and J is TRBJ2-3; 8 positions agree with TRBD2. This CDR3 comprises 16 residues. After removal of 0 bases from V and 4 bases from J, the junction contained 7 bases not matched to a gene. Germline V gene lookup returns CDR1 SGDLS and CDR2 YYNGEE. For the CDR3, the DNA is TGTGCCAGCAGCGTAGCAGGAGCGGGAGTCGCAGATACGCAGTATTTT. It specifies CASSVAGAGVADTQYF.

The J gene is TRBJ2-6, the V gene TRBV10-3, with 9 bases matching TRBD1. Germline V gives CDR1 ENHRY, CDR2 SYGVKD. V lost 2 bases, J lost 0 bases, and 5 bases stayed unmatched. The CDR3 contains 18 residues. The CDR3 nucleotides read TGTGCCATCAGTGAGGTAGACAGGGGGAGCTCTGGGGCCAACGTCCTGACTTTC. Its translation: CAISEVDRGSSGANVLTF.

The chain combines TRBV19 with TRBJ2-7; 7 nucleotides match TRBD2. V dropped 6 bases and J dropped 2; count of bases not matched to a gene: 10. The germline V gene encodes CDR1 LNHDA and CDR2 SQIVND (reference sequence). The CDR3 is 15 amino acids. The CDR3, as DNA: TGTGCCAGTAGCCCAAGGGCAGCGGGAACCTACGAGCAGTACTTC. This encodes CASSPRAAGTYEQYF.

This clone was counted only a few times. The gene calls are TRBV23-1 and TRBJ2-1; tentatively, D is TRBD2 (5 bases). TRBV23-1 is noted as an ORF with a role that remains uncertain. The CDR3 is made up of 15 amino acids. The V and J ends lost 8 bases and 1 base respectively, with 15 bases between them. This CDR3 is CASGGLGKSYNEQFF. CDR3 nucleotide sequence: TGCGCCAGCGGTGGACTTGGAAAGTCCTACAATGAGCAGTTCTTC.

The table lists this clone with a few counts. The J gene is TRBJ2-7, the V gene TRBV9; maybe TRBD1 (5 bases). Germline values: CDR1 SGDLS, CDR2 YYNGEE. Between the trimmed V and J ends, which lost 5 bases and 3 bases, there was a span of 15 bases. The CDR3 totals 14 residues. The CDR3 is CASSVTTGDYEQYF. DNA for the CDR3: TGTGCCAGCAGTGTAACTACAGGCGACTACGAGCAGTACTTC.

The V and J genes are TRBV6-5 and TRBJ1-2; D is ambiguous. The germline CDR1 and CDR2 sequences are MNHEY and SVGAGI. Trimming cost V 6 bases and J 3 bases, with 8 bases left between them. The CDR3 length is 12 residues. The CDR3 loop reads CASSRRDYGYTF. The CDR3 DNA reads as TGTGCCAGCAGCAGGAGAGACTATGGCTACACCTTC.

V and J are TRBV28 and TRBJ2-7; 9 positions match TRBD2. Germline trimming cut 7 bases from V and 2 bases from J; bases unmatched to any gene: 9. This CDR3 spans 15 amino acids. From germline, CDR1 is MDHEN and CDR2 SYDVKM. The CDR3 DNA reads TGTGCCAGCAAACGAGGGGCTAGCGGGGCCTACGAGCAGTACTTC. Its translation is CASKRGASGAYEQYF.

This clone has only a few counts. The chain recombines TRBV4-2 with TRBJ2-5, with D unresolved. The germline CDR1 and CDR2 sequences are LGHNA and YNFKEQ. With 0 bases removed from V and 0 bases from J, the gap between germline ends came to 11 bases. The length of the CDR3 is 16 residues. The CDR3 DNA reads TGTGCCAGCAGCCAAGAGATCCAGCGAGACCAAGAGACCCAGTACTTC. It encodes CASSQEIQRDQETQYF.

The V and J genes are TRBV30 and TRBJ2-7, with 8 nucleotides matching TRBD2. From germline, CDR1 is GTSNPN and CDR2 SVGIG (reference sequence). Germline trimming cut 3 bases from V and 4 bases from J; bases unmatched to any gene: 8. The CDR3 has 14 residues. The CDR3 sequence: CAWRGREVPYEQYF. The CDR3 bases are TGTGCCTGGAGAGGGCGGGAGGTCCCATACGAGCAGTACTTC.

In regard to this clone: The identical CDR3 is also encoded by other nucleotide sequences in the sample. The genes are TRBV29-1 and TRBJ2-3; no clear D gene. Germline values: CDR1 SQVTM, CDR2 ANQGSEA. The CDR3 has 13 residues. V lost 3 bases to trimming and J lost 0 bases, with 7 bases between them. This CDR3 is CSVEGRSTDTQYF. CDR3 DNA sequence: TGCAGCGTTGAGGGCAGGAGCACAGATACGCAGTATTTT.

This clone came up a few times. One end of the junction does not line up with germline, which may come from a read error. The V and J genes are TRBV7-7 and TRBJ2-1, with D maybe TRBD1 (6 bases). CDR1 SSHAT and CDR2 FNYEAQ come from the germline V gene (reference sequence). This CDR3 region has 15 residues. CDR3 sequence reads: CASSPGASGPGEQFF. The CDR3 DNA is TGTGCTAGCAGCCCAGGGGCTTCTGGGCCCGGTGAGCAGTTCTTC.

The chain has TRBV6-5 and TRBJ2-1; perhaps TRBD2 as D (6 bases). V lost 5 bases, J lost 4 bases, and 15 bases lay in between. The CDR3 covers 15 residues. Germline-derived CDR1 and CDR2 are MNHEY and SVGAGI. The CDR3 DNA follows: TGTGCCAGCAGTCCCCGTGGGCGGGAATACAATGAGCAGTTCTTC. This gives the protein CASSPRGREYNEQFF.

This clone was found once. This chain connects TRBV23-1 to TRBJ2-6; D tentatively fits TRBD1 or TRBD2 (5 bases each). TRBV23-1 is marked as an open reading frame, function uncertain. The CDR3 contains 16 residues. V was shortened by 6 bases and J by 4 bases, with 16 bases between the two germline ends. CDR3 sequence: CASSRGRGTGANVLTF. The CDR3 DNA reads TGCGCCAGCAGCCGCGGCCGGGGCACCGGGGCCAACGTCCTGACTTTC.

The V gene is TRBV9, the J gene TRBJ2-7, with a possible D match to TRBD2 (6 bases). CDR1 and CDR2 from the germline V gene are SGDLS and YYNGEE. This CDR3 is 14 amino acids long. Deletions cut 1 base from V and 2 bases from J, with 10 bases between. The CDR3 is CASSVSGQTYEQYF. CDR3 bases: TGTGCCAGCAGCGTAAGCGGGCAGACCTACGAGCAGTACTTC. Full variable domain (outside the CDR3, taken from reference TRBV9 and TRBJ2-7): DSGVTQTPKHLITATGQRVTLRCSPRSGDLSVYWYQQSLDQGLQFLIQYYNGEERAKGNILERFSAQQFPDLHSELNLSSLELGDSALYFCASSVSGQTYEQYFGPGTRLTVT.

The genes are TRBV5-1 and TRBJ2-1; 10 positions agree with TRBD2. V was clipped by 8 bases and J by 6 bases; unmatched bases: 5. Germline CDR1 SGHRS, CDR2 YFSETQ. CDR3 length: 13 amino acids. The CDR3 DNA is TGCGCCAGTCGGACTAGCGGTTCCAATGAGCAGTTCTTC. This encodes CASRTSGSNEQFF.

The chain combines TRBV25-1 with TRBJ2-1; perhaps TRBD1 as D (6 bases). This CDR3 spans 15 amino acids. V lost 6 bases to trimming and J lost 3 bases, with 15 bases between them. The germline CDR1 and CDR2 sequences are MGHDK and SYGVNS. CDR3 in DNA: TGTGCCAGCAGCAAACAGGGCTTTCGCTACAATGAGCAGTTCTTC. Amino acid sequence: CASSKQGFRYNEQFF.

This clone was found a few times. The chain links TRBV5-4 to TRBJ2-1; the match to TRBD2 covers 8 bases. Losses at the gene ends were 3 bases for V and 4 bases for J; bases not matched to a gene: 12. CDR1 is SGHNT and CDR2 is YYREEE in the germline V gene (reference sequence). The CDR3 spans 17 residues. In DNA, the CDR3 is TGTGCCAGCAGCTCCCCAGCGGGAGACAGGACGTACAATGAGCAGTTCTTC. Its protein is CASSSPAGDRTYNEQFF.

This clone was observed a few times. V gene TRBV10-3 combines with J gene TRBJ2-1; 10 positions agree with TRBD1. Unmatched junction bases numbered 2, after V lost 5 bases and J lost 1 base. The V gene's germline CDR1 is ENHRY and CDR2 SYGVKD. This CDR3 comprises 15 residues. This CDR3 is CAISTGQGSYNEQFF. The CDR3 bases are TGTGCCATCAGTACGGGACAGGGGTCCTACAATGAGCAGTTCTTC.

This clone came up a few times. The chain couples TRBV9 to TRBJ2-5, with TRBD1 matching 7 bases. The CDR3 has 14 residues. Trimming at V came to 2 bases and at J to 5 bases, leaving 6 bases not matched to a gene. The V gene's germline CDR1 is SGDLS and CDR2 YYNGEE. In nucleotides, the CDR3 is TGTGCCAGCAGCGTTCGACAGGGCCAGGAGACCCAGTACTTC. Its protein product is CASSVRQGQETQYF. Combining the CDR3 with reference TRBV9 and TRBJ2-5 gives the whole variable domain DSGVTQTPKHLITATGQRVTLRCSPRSGDLSVYWYQQSLDQGLQFLIQYYNGEERAKGNILERFSAQQFPDLHSELNLSSLELGDSALYFCASSVRQGQETQYFGPGTRLLVL.

The genes are TRBV5-1 and TRBJ2-7, with TRBD2 as a possible D gene (5 bases). Trimming cost V 4 bases and J 6 bases, with 11 bases left between them. Germline CDR1 and CDR2: SGHRS and YFSETQ. The CDR3 covers 12 residues. CDR3 loop: CASSVERAEQYF. CDR3 DNA: TGCGCCAGCAGCGTGGAGAGGGCCGAGCAGTACTTC. The entire variable domain, with the rest obtained from reference TRBV5-1 and TRBJ2-7, is as follows: KAGVTQTPRYLIKTRGQQVTLSCSPISGHRSVSWYQQTPGQGLQFLFEYFSETQRNKGNFPGRFSGRQFSNSRSEMNVSTLELGDSALYLCASSVERAEQYFGPGTRLTVT.

The chain links TRBV7-9 to TRBJ2-1, with 7 bases matching TRBD1. Per germline, CDR1 SEHNR and CDR2 FQNEAQ (reference sequence). J gave up 13 bases and V 5 bases, and 8 bases lay outside the gene matches. This CDR3 region has 12 residues. CDR3 nucleotide sequence: TGTGCCAGCAGCCCAGGGGACAGACCCCAGTTCTTC. Translation gives CASSPGDRPQFF.

This clone showed up just a few times. The CDR3 reads CASSTGGNTIYF. The CDR3 coding sequence is TGTGCCAGCAGTACAGGGGGAAACACCATATATTTT. The chain is built from TRBV25-1 and TRBJ1-3, with a tentative D call TRBD1 (6 bases). The CDR3 has 12 amino acids. Looked up from germline, CDR1 is MGHDK and CDR2 is SYGVNS. V was pared by 5 bases and J by 4 bases, with 6 bases between.

The gene calls are TRBV7-9 and TRBJ1-5; a possible D gene is TRBD1 (5 bases). Trimming took 4 bases from V and 7 from J, leaving 11 bases between them. CDR1 is SEHNR and CDR2 is FQNEAQ in the germline V gene (reference sequence). There are 13 residues in the CDR3. As DNA, the CDR3 is TGTGCCAGCAGCTGGGGGGGAGGACAGCCCCAGCATTTT. Its protein is CASSWGGGQPQHF.

This clone occurred a few times. This CDR3 reads CASSFGRQLNNEQFF. The CDR3 DNA reads TGTGCCAGCAGCTTCGGCAGACAGCTCAACAATGAGCAGTTCTTC. The rearrangement joins TRBV5-4 to TRBJ2-1, with a possible D match to TRBD1 (5 bases). The V gene's germline CDR1 is SGHNT and CDR2 YYREEE (reference sequence). This CDR3 has 15 residues. Deletions cut 2 bases from V and 5 bases from J, with 14 bases between. The full variable domain, its missing parts supplied by reference TRBV5-4 and TRBJ2-1, is ETGVTQSPTHLIKTRGQQVTLRCSSQSGHNTVSWYQQALGQGPQFIFQYYREEENGRGNFPPRFSGLQFPNYSSELNVNALELDDSALYLCASSFGRQLNNEQFFGPGTRLTVL.

This clone was counted a few times. The gene calls are TRBV15 and TRBJ2-2; D perhaps matches TRBD2 (5 bases). Trimming left V 0 bases short and J 9 bases short, with 14 bases between. Germline V gene sequence: CDR1 LNHNV, CDR2 YYDKDF (reference sequence). This CDR3 has 15 amino acids. CDR3 protein: CATSREPSPGRELFF. CDR3 nucleotides: TGTGCCACCAGCAGAGAGCCTAGTCCCGGGAGGGAGCTGTTTTTT.

V is TRBV5-4 and J is TRBJ2-3; 14 bases match TRBD2. V was pared by 2 bases and J by 4 bases, with 3 bases of the junction left unmatched. This CDR3 is 16 amino acids long. CDR1 SGHNT and CDR2 YYREEE come from the germline V gene (reference sequence). CDR3 nucleotide sequence: TGTGCCAGCAGCTTACGACTAGCGGGAGGGCCAGATACGCAGTATTTT. Translating gives CASSLRLAGGPDTQYF.

The CDR3 loop reads CASSETEPGNTIYF. The DNA of the CDR3 is TGTGCCAGCAGTGAGACCGAGCCTGGAAACACCATATATTTT. The gene calls are TRBV9 and TRBJ1-3; D is uncertain. The CDR3 loop spans 14 amino acids. Germline CDR1 is SGDLS and CDR2 is YYNGEE. V lost 5 bases and J lost 2, with 11 bases in between.

This clone was detected only a few times. The gene calls are TRBV4-1 and TRBJ2-7; 9 nucleotides line up with TRBD2. This CDR3 contains 14 residues. Germline V gene data show CDR1 as MGHRA and CDR2 as YSYEKL. The junction had 4 bases not matched to a gene; V was cut back by 4 bases and J by 3 bases. The CDR3 DNA is TGCGCCAGCAGCCGACTAGCGGTTAACTACGAGCAGTACTTC. It translates to CASSRLAVNYEQYF.

J is TRBJ2-7 and V is TRBV30; D may be TRBD2 (7 bases). Trimming took 0 bases from V and 8 from J, leaving 23 bases between them. Germline V CDR1 and CDR2: GTSNPN, SVGIG (reference sequence). CDR3 length equals 16 residues. The chain's CDR3 is CAWSVRGGGASWQQYF. CDR3 DNA sequence: TGTGCCTGGAGTGTAAGGGGCGGGGGCGCCTCCTGGCAGCAGTACTTC.

The table lists this clone with a few counts. The rearrangement links TRBV5-1 to TRBJ2-7; the D call may be TRBD1 or TRBD2 (5 bases each). This CDR3 contains 14 residues. V lost 4 bases, J lost 7 bases, and 18 bases lay in between. From germline, CDR1 is SGHRS and CDR2 YFSETQ. For the CDR3, the DNA is TGCGCCAGCAGCCCTCTGGCAGGGAGTGAGGAGCAGTACTTC. Its protein product is CASSPLAGSEEQYF.

This clone was counted only a few times. The CDR3 DNA reads as TGTGCCAGCAGCGAAAGGACAGGGACTGCTGAAGCTTTCTTT. Protein: CASSERTGTAEAFF. V and J are TRBV7-3 and TRBJ1-1; 8 bases match TRBD1. The CDR3 consists of 14 residues. CDR1 and CDR2 from the germline V gene are SGHTA and FQGTGA. With 5 bases clipped from V and 6 bases from J, the junction kept 8 bases outside the gene matches.